The 32 T cell receptor beta chains below were found in one sample sequenced in a study of blood T cell repertoires in COVID-19. The protocol was immunoSEQ multiplex PCR, while the TCRdb copy is restricted to in-frame clones and leaves out a portion. The sample yields 300,000 to 350,000 clones, over 70% seen once. The sample comprised PBMCs or T cells enriched from blood (not recorded which). All receptors come from a man aged 25-45 years who had recovered from COVID-19.

With regard to this clone: An end of the junction does not agree with germline; a read error may underlie this. V and J are TRBV5-1 and TRBJ2-1, with 8 bases identical to TRBD1. Germline V gene sequence: CDR1 SGHRS, CDR2 YFSETQ. The CDR3 runs to 16 residues. Written as DNA, the CDR3 is TGCGCCAGCAGTTTGGAGATCGACAGGGGTGGCAATGAGCAGTTCTTC. It translates to CASSLEIDRGGNEQFF.

The V call is TRBV7-9, the J call TRBJ1-1; possibly TRBD1 for D (6 bases). Trimming stripped 2 bases from V and 0 bases from J, with 13 bases between. CDR1 is SEHNR, CDR2 FQNEAQ, per germline (reference sequence). The CDR3 spans 16 residues. CDR3: CASSLRAGVMNTEAFF. In nucleotides, the CDR3 is TGTGCCAGCAGCTTAAGAGCAGGGGTCATGAACACTGAAGCTTTCTTT.

Many counts were recorded for this clone. This sample also contains other DNA sequences that code for the same CDR3. The V gene is TRBV7-2, the J gene TRBJ2-7, with TRBD1 matching over 7 bases. Per the germline V gene, CDR1 is SGHTA and CDR2 is FQGNSA. V dropped 4 bases and J dropped 1; count of bases not matched to a gene: 4. This CDR3 region has 14 residues. The CDR3 spells CASSSHRGSYEQYF. The CDR3 region has the DNA TGTGCCAGCAGCTCGCACAGGGGATCCTACGAGCAGTACTTC.

This chain links TRBV30 with TRBJ1-6; 7 nucleotides align to TRBD1. CDR3 length: 14 residues. J was trimmed by 6 bases and V by 3 bases; bases with no gene match: 5. CDR1 and CDR2 (germline): GTSNPN, SVGIG (reference sequence). In DNA form, the CDR3 reads TGTGCCTGGAGATTGGCAGGGGGTAATTCACCCCTCCACTTT. Translation: CAWRLAGGNSPLHF.

This clone occurred a few times. J is TRBJ1-1 and V is TRBV15, with D perhaps TRBD1 (6 bases). From germline, CDR1 is LNHNV and CDR2 YYDKDF (reference sequence). The V and J ends lost 0 bases and 4 bases respectively, with 12 bases between them. The CDR3 runs to 15 residues. CDR3 DNA: TGTGCCACCAGCAGAGAGGGACAAGGTTTCACTGAAGCTTTCTTT. Residues: CATSREGQGFTEAFF.

The J gene is TRBJ2-4, the V gene TRBV18; D is possibly TRBD1 (5 bases). The V end lost 2 bases, the J end lost 1 base, and 18 bases lay between the germline ends. Germline CDR1 and CDR2: KGHSH and LQKENI. This CDR3 is built from 18 residues. The CDR3 here is CASSPTRAGQRAKNIQYF. For the CDR3, the DNA is TGTGCCAGCTCACCAACCCGAGCAGGGCAGAGGGCCAAAAACATTCAGTACTTC.

The chain links TRBV7-9 to TRBJ2-7; weak D call: TRBD2 (5 bases). The germline V and J ends were trimmed by 1 base and 0 bases, with 7 bases remaining between them. The CDR3 has 14 residues. The germline V gene encodes CDR1 SEHNR and CDR2 FQNEAQ (reference sequence). The CDR3 protein is CASSLGGDSYEQYF. CDR3 DNA: TGTGCCAGCAGCTTAGGGGGAGACTCCTACGAGCAGTACTTC.

The chain uses TRBV28 and TRBJ1-2; D unclear. CDR1 MDHEN and CDR2 SYDVKM come from the germline V gene. Trimming stripped 2 bases from V and 1 base from J, with 8 bases between. The CDR3 covers 14 residues. The CDR3 spells CASSLVVSNYGYTF. The CDR3 region has the DNA TGTGCCAGCAGTTTAGTGGTCAGTAACTATGGCTACACCTTC.

The CDR3 protein is CASSDRRRFTDLKYSNQPQHF. The CDR3 region has the DNA TGTGCCAGCAGTGATCGGAGGAGGTTCACGGACCTTAAGTATAGCAATCAGCCCCAGCATTTT. The chain recombines TRBV2 with TRBJ1-5; unclear D gene. Germline values: CDR1 SNHLY, CDR2 FYNNEI. The ends were cut back, 3 bases at V and 0 bases at J, with 27 bases in the middle. The CDR3 extends over 21 amino acids.

This rearrangement joins TRBV5-1 to TRBJ2-5; D might be TRBD1 (6 bases). Germline V gene lookup returns CDR1 SGHRS and CDR2 YFSETQ. The V end lost 3 bases, the J end lost 5 bases, and 20 bases lay between the germline ends. The CDR3 totals 16 residues. The CDR3 loop is CASSSGSLGATETQYF. CDR3 DNA: TGCGCCAGCAGCTCCGGTTCGCTGGGGGCCACGGAGACCCAGTACTTC.

The chain carries TRBV6-5 and TRBJ2-7; the match to TRBD2 covers 14 bases. Germline V lookup: CDR1 MNHEY, CDR2 SVGAGI. CDR3 size: 15 residues. V was pared by 6 bases and J by 3 bases, with 4 bases of the junction left unmatched. The CDR3 region is CASRRTSGGYYEQYF. The CDR3 DNA reads as TGTGCCAGCAGAAGGACTAGCGGGGGGTACTACGAGCAGTACTTC.

The chain recombines TRBV6-5 with TRBJ1-5, with D perhaps matching TRBD1 (6 bases). This CDR3 contains 13 residues. Trimming took 8 bases from V and 4 from J, leaving 12 bases between them. Germline CDR1 and CDR2: MNHEY and SVGAGI. CDR3 protein: CASAGQQNQPQHF. The CDR3 bases are TGTGCCAGCGCCGGACAGCAAAATCAGCCCCAGCATTTT.

CDR3 bases: TGTGCCAGCAGTTCGGGGACAGGGCAGAAACTGTTTTTT. Residues: CASSSGTGQKLFF. The chain joins TRBV12-3 or TRBV12-4 to TRBJ1-4; 9 bases line up with TRBD1. The CDR3 sequence is 13 residues long. J lost 11 bases, V lost 4 bases, and 5 bases had no gene match.

The chain carries TRBV5-1 and TRBJ2-3; 7 nucleotides align to TRBD2. CDR3 length: 14 residues. Germline V gives CDR1 SGHRS, CDR2 YFSETQ. Trimming took 5 bases from V and 0 from J; bases not matched to a gene: 3. This chain's CDR3 is CASRVGGSTDTQYF. The CDR3 nucleotides read TGCGCCAGCAGAGTGGGGGGGAGCACAGATACGCAGTATTTT.

The rearrangement links TRBV19 to TRBJ1-5, with 9 bases matching TRBD1. With V trimmed by 2 bases and J by 0 bases, 5 bases remained unmatched. CDR3 length: 17 residues. From germline, CDR1 is LNHDA and CDR2 SQIVND (reference sequence). CDR3 loop: CASSIRGTGTSNQPQHF. The CDR3 nucleotides read TGTGCCAGTAGTATACGGGGGACAGGGACTAGCAATCAGCCCCAGCATTTT.

This clone was picked up one time. The rearrangement joins TRBV28 to TRBJ2-2; 7 nucleotides align to TRBD1. The ends lost 3 bases at V and 5 bases at J; junction bases unmatched: 6. From germline, CDR1 is MDHEN and CDR2 SYDVKM. The CDR3 is 15 residues long. The CDR3 region has the DNA TGTGCCAGCAGTTTCAGGGGGAAAGGAACCGGGGAGCTGTTTTTT. Encoded protein: CASSFRGKGTGELFF.

The genes are TRBV7-8 and TRBJ1-4; D unclear. CDR1 and CDR2 from the germline V gene are SGHVS and FQNEAQ. The germline V and J ends were trimmed by 5 bases and 4 bases, with 11 bases remaining between them. This CDR3 has 14 amino acids. This CDR3 reads CASSTGSFNEKLFF. CDR3 coding DNA: TGTGCCAGCAGCACGGGATCCTTTAATGAAAAACTGTTTTTT.

In its sample, this clone was seen once. The CDR3 reads CASSSKGQYNSPLHF. CDR3 bases: TGTGCCAGCAGCTCCAAGGGACAGTATAATTCACCCCTCCACTTT. The chain employs TRBV11-2 and TRBJ1-6; TRBD1 matches at 7 bases. The CDR3 runs 15 residues. The V gene's germline CDR1 is SGHAT and CDR2 FQNNGV. The junction had 4 bases not matched to a gene; V was cut back by 4 bases and J by 4 bases.

V and J are TRBV24-1 and TRBJ2-3; D remains ambiguous. V was pared by 3 bases and J by 0 bases, with 6 bases between. Germline CDR1 KGHDR, CDR2 SFDVKD. This CDR3 has 14 amino acids. The CDR3 bases are TGTGCCACCAGTGATGTAATTAGCACAGATACGCAGTATTTT. Its translation: CATSDVISTDTQYF.

J is TRBJ1-3 and V is TRBV6-6; weak D call: TRBD1 (6 bases). Between the trimmed V and J ends, which lost 2 bases and 4 bases, there was a span of 12 bases. In germline, CDR1 is MNHNY, CDR2 SVGAGI (reference sequence). The CDR3 covers 15 residues. The CDR3 nucleotides are TGTGCCAGCAGTTACAGACAGGCGGCGGGAAACACCATATATTTT. This encodes CASSYRQAAGNTIYF.

The chain carries TRBV19 and TRBJ2-1; 11 bases match TRBD2. V lost 1 base to trimming and J lost 10 bases; unmatched junction nucleotides: 15. The CDR3 runs 18 residues. Per the germline V gene, CDR1 is LNHDA and CDR2 is SQIVND (reference sequence). As DNA, the CDR3 is TGTGCCAGTAGTATAGCGGGCCTAGCGGGGGGCCCCCACGCGGAGCAGTTCTTC. Its protein product is CASSIAGLAGGPHAEQFF.

The rearrangement joins TRBV10-3 to TRBJ2-7, with D maybe TRBD1 (6 bases). The V end lost 7 bases, the J end lost 1 base, and 11 bases lay between the germline ends. Germline CDR1 reads ENHRY; CDR2 reads SYGVKD. The CDR3 contains 13 residues. CDR3 nucleotides: TGTGCCATCACCCGGGACATTTCCTACGAGCAGTACTTC. Amino acid sequence: CAITRDISYEQYF.

V gene TRBV27 combines with J gene TRBJ1-1, with a tentative D call TRBD1 (5 bases). The V end was cut by 3 bases, the J end by 1 base, with 6 bases between. Germline loops: CDR1 MNHEY, CDR2 SMNVEV (reference sequence). The CDR3 totals 13 residues. The CDR3 spells CASSFRGNTEAFF. DNA for the CDR3: TGTGCCAGCAGTTTTAGGGGGAACACTGAAGCTTTCTTT.

V gene TRBV6-5 combines with J gene TRBJ2-2, with a tentative D call TRBD1 (6 bases). From germline, CDR1 is MNHEY and CDR2 SVGAGI. The CDR3 totals 16 residues. The germline V and J ends were trimmed by 0 bases and 7 bases, with 15 bases remaining between them. CDR3 residues: CASSYSAGVMHGELFF. CDR3 DNA sequence: TGTGCCAGCAGTTACTCTGCAGGGGTGATGCACGGGGAGCTGTTTTTT.

V usage is TRBV5-4 and J usage is TRBJ2-7; 9 nucleotides agree with TRBD2. The CDR3 spans 15 residues. The ends lost 0 bases at V and 6 bases at J; junction bases unmatched: 7. Germline V lookup: CDR1 SGHNT, CDR2 YYREEE (reference sequence). CDR3 amino acids: CASSLGGLAWGEQYF. In DNA, the CDR3 is TGTGCCAGCAGCTTGGGGGGACTAGCTTGGGGCGAGCAGTACTTC.

The rearrangement links TRBV18 to TRBJ2-1; D possibly corresponds to TRBD1 (6 bases). Trimming removed 5 bases at V and 6 bases at J, with 17 bases between. Germline values: CDR1 KGHSH, CDR2 LQKENI. The CDR3 loop spans 15 amino acids. For the CDR3, the DNA is TGTGCCAGCTCATCCACAGGGAGCCGGCCCAATGAGCAGTTCTTC. This translates into CASSSTGSRPNEQFF.

The V and J genes are TRBV28 and TRBJ1-5; D gene uncertain. V was cut by 2 bases and J by 3 bases, with 11 bases left in between. The CDR3 covers 15 residues. Germline V CDR1 and CDR2: MDHEN, SYDVKM. The CDR3 DNA follows: TGTGCCAGCAGTTTACGGGGATACAACAATCAGCCCCAGCATTTT. The encoded protein is CASSLRGYNNQPQHF.

The J gene is TRBJ1-3, the V gene TRBV10-3; D gene ambiguous. Germline loops: CDR1 ENHRY, CDR2 SYGVKD. The CDR3 contains 14 residues. V shed 3 bases and J shed 2 bases, with 8 bases lying between them. In DNA form, the CDR3 reads TGTGCCATCAGTGATGTGGCTGCTGGAAACACCATATATTTT. Residues: CAISDVAAGNTIYF.

This clone was detected only once. The chain uses TRBV7-2 and TRBJ1-1, with 7 bases identical to TRBD1. Unmatched junction bases numbered 9, after V lost 5 bases and J lost 0 bases. This CDR3 region has 16 residues. From germline, CDR1 is SGHTA and CDR2 FQGNSA. The CDR3 sequence: CASSDQGVRLNTEAFF. CDR3 bases: TGTGCCAGCAGCGATCAGGGGGTCCGGTTGAACACTGAAGCTTTCTTT. The full variable domain, with the rest looked up from reference TRBV7-2 and TRBJ1-1, is GAGVSQSPSNKVTEKGKDVELRCDPISGHTALYWYRQSLGQGLEFLIYFQGNSAPDKSGLPSDRFSAERTGGSVSTLTIQRTQQEDSAVYLCASSDQGVRLNTEAFFGQGTRLTVV.

This clone was picked up one time. The CDR3 reads CASSLGRDRSSTNEKLFF. The CDR3, as DNA: TGTGCCAGCAGCTTAGGGCGGGACAGGTCGTCAACTAATGAAAAACTGTTTTTT. The chain recombines TRBV7-9 with TRBJ1-4; 8 nucleotides match TRBD1. The CDR3 covers 18 residues. V gave up 1 base and J gave up 0 bases; unmatched junction bases: 7. The germline V gene has CDR1 SEHNR and CDR2 FQNEAQ (reference sequence).

J is TRBJ2-2 and V is TRBV2; TRBD1 aligns across 8 bases. There are 17 residues in the CDR3. The germline V gene has CDR1 SNHLY and CDR2 FYNNEI. The junction had 13 bases not matched to a gene; V was cut back by 5 bases and J by 5 bases. The CDR3 region has the DNA TGTGCCAGCAGTCCGGCGGGACAGGTGGGGGGAACCGGGGAGCTGTTTTTT. This sequence encodes CASSPAGQVGGTGELFF.

The DNA for the CDR3 is TGTGCCAGCGGCACTGAAGCTTTCTTT. Protein sequence: CASGTEAFF. J is TRBJ1-1 and V is TRBV19; D unresolved. The CDR3 sequence is 9 residues long. V lost 9 bases, J lost 4 bases, and 3 bases lay in between. Germline CDR1 and CDR2: LNHDA and SQIVND (reference sequence).